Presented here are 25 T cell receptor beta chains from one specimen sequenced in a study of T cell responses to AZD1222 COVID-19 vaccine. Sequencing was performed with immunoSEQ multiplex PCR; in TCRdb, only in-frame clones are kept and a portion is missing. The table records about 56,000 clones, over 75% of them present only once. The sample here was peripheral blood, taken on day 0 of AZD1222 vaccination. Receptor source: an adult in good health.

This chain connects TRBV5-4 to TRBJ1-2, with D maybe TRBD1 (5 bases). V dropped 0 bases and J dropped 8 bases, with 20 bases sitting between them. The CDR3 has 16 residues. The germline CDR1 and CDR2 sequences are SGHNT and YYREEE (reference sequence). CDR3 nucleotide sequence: TGTGCCAGCAGCTTGGCTTTGATCATCACGGAGGGGGGCTACACCTTC. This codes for CASSLALIITEGGYTF.

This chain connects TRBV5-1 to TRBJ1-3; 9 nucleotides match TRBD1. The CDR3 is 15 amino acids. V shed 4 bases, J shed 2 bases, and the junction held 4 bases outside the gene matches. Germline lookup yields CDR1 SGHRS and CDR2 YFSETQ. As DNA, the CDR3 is TGCGCCAGCAGCACCCGGACAGGGGCTGGAAACACCATATATTTT. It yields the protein CASSTRTGAGNTIYF.

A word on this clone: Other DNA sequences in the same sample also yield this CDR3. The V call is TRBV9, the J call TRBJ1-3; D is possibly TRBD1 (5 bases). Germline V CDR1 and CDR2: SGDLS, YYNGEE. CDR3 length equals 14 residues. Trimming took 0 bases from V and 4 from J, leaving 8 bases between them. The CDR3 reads CASSVVGDGNTIYF. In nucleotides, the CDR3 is TGTGCCAGCAGCGTAGTAGGGGACGGAAACACCATATATTTT.

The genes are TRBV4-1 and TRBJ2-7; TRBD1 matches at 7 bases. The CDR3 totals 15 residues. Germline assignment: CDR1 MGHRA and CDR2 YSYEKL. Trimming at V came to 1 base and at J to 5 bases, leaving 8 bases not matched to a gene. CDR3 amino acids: CASSQVGRQGHEQYF. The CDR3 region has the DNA TGCGCCAGCAGCCAAGTGGGGAGACAGGGCCACGAGCAGTACTTC.

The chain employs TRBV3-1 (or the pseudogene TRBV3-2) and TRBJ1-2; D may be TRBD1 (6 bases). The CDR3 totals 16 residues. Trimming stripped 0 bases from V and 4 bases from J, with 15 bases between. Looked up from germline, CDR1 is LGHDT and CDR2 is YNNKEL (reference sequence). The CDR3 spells CASSQDPQGIGYGYTF. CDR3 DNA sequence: TGTGCCAGCAGCCAAGACCCTCAGGGGATCGGCTATGGCTACACCTTC.

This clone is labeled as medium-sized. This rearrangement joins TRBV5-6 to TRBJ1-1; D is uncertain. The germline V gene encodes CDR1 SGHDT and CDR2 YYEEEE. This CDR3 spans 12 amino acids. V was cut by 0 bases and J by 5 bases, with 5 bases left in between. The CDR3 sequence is CASSLVGTEAFF. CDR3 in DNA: TGTGCCAGCAGCTTGGTGGGGACTGAAGCTTTCTTT.

CDR3 residues: CATSSLPEGEKLFF. CDR3 coding DNA: TGTGCCACCAGCAGCCTTCCTGAAGGAGAAAAACTGTTTTTT. The J gene is TRBJ1-4, the V gene TRBV15, with unresolved D. Per the germline V gene, CDR1 is LNHNV and CDR2 is YYDKDF (reference sequence). The CDR3 runs 14 residues. V was cut by 3 bases and J by 8 bases, with 13 bases left in between. Supplemented by reference TRBV15 and TRBJ1-4, the full variable domain reads DAMVIQNPRYQVTQFGKPVTLSCSQTLNHNVMYWYQQKSSQAPKLLFHYYDKDFNNEADTPDNFQSRRPNTSFCFLDIRSPGLGDTAMYLCATSSLPEGEKLFFGSGTQLSVL.

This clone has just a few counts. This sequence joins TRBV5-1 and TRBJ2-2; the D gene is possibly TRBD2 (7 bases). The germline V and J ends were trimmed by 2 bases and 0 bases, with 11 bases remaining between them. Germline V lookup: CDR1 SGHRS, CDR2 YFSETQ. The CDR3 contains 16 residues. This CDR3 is CASSFAGAPNTGELFF. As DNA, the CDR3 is TGCGCCAGCAGCTTTGCGGGGGCCCCGAACACCGGGGAGCTGTTTTTT.

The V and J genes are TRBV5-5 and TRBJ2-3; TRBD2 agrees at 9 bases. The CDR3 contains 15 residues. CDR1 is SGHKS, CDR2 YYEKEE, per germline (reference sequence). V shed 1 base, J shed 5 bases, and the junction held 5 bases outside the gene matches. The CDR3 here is CASSLRGLAGDTQYF. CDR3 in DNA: TGTGCCAGCAGCTTGCGGGGACTAGCTGGAGATACGCAGTATTTT.

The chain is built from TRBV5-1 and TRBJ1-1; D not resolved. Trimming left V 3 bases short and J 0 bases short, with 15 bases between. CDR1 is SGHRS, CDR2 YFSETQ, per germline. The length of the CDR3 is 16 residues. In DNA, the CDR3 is TGCGCCAGCAGCTGGGTGGGAGGGCAACTGAACACTGAAGCTTTCTTT. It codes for CASSWVGGQLNTEAFF.

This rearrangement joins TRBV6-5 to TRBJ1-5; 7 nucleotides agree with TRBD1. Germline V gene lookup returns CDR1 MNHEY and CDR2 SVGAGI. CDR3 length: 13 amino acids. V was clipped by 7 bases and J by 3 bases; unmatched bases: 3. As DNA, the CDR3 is TGTGCCAGCACTGGACAGGTCAATCAGCCCCAGCATTTT. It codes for CASTGQVNQPQHF.

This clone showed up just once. The CDR3 region has the DNA TGCGCCAGCAGCCGCGCGGGGACTAGCGTCGAGACCCAGTACTTC. Translated, it gives CASSRAGTSVETQYF. J is TRBJ2-5 and V is TRBV4-1, with TRBD2 identical over 10 bases. The V and J ends lost 4 bases and 5 bases, in that order; junction bases with no gene match: 7. CDR1 is MGHRA, CDR2 YSYEKL, per germline. The CDR3 has 15 residues.

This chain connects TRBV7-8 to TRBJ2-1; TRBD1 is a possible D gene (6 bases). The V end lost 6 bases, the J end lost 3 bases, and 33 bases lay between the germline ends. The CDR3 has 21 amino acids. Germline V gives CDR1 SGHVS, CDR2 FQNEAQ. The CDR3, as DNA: TGTGCCAGCAGTGCCTTTCGATCGAGCCTCACGGTCAGGGGATACTACAATGAGCAGTTCTTC. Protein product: CASSAFRSSLTVRGYYNEQFF.

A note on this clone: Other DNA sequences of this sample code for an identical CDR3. The CDR3 DNA reads TGTGCCAGTAGCCGACAGTTTAGCAATCAGCCCCAGCATTTT. It encodes CASSRQFSNQPQHF. V and J are TRBV19 and TRBJ1-5, with a possible D match to TRBD1 (5 bases). Germline V gene data show CDR1 as LNHDA and CDR2 as SQIVND (reference sequence). With 6 bases removed from V and 0 bases from J, the gap between germline ends came to 9 bases. CDR3 length: 14 amino acids.

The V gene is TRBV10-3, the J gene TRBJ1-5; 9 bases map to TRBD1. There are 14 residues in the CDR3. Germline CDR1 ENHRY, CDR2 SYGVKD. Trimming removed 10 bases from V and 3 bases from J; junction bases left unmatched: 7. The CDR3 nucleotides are TGTGCCAGTATGGACAGGGGAGCCAATCAGCCCCAGCATTTT. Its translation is CASMDRGANQPQHF.

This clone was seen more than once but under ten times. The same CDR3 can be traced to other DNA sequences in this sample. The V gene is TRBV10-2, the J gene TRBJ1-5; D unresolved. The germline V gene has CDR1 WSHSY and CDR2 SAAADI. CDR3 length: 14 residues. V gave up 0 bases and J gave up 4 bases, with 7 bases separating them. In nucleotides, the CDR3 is TGCGCCAGCAGTGAGTCGGGTGGTAATCAGCCCCAGCATTTT. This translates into CASSESGGNQPQHF.

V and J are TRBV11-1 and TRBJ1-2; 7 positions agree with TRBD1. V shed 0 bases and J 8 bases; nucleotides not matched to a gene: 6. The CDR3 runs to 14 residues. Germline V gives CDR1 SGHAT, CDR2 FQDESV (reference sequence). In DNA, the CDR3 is TGTGCCAGCAGCTTAGCGGGACAGTCGATGGGCTACACCTTC. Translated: CASSLAGQSMGYTF.

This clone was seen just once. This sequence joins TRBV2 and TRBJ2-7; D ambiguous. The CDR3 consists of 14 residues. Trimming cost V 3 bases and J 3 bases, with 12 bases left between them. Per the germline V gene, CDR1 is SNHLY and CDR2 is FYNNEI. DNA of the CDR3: TGTGCCAGCAGTGACCCGGCAGTCAGCTACGAGCAGTACTTC. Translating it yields CASSDPAVSYEQYF.

The CDR3 reads CASLLSWRTKAFF. Written as DNA, the CDR3 is TGTGCCAGCCTACTGTCCTGGCGGACTAAAGCTTTCTTT. V gene TRBV12-3 or TRBV12-4 combines with J gene TRBJ1-1; D not resolved. Trimming pared 8 bases from V and 9 bases from J, leaving 19 bases between. The CDR3 spans 13 residues.

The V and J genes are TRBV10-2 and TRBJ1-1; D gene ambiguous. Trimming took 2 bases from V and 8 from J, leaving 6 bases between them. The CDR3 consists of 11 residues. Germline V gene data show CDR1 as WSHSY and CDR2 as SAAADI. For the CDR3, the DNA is TGCGCCAGCAGTGAGCACGGCGAAGCTTTCTTT. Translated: CASSEHGEAFF.

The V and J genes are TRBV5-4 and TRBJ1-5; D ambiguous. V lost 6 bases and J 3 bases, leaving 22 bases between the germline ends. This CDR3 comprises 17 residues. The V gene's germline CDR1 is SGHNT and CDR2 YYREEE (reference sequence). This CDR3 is CASTPWARTPNNQPQHF. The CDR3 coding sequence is TGTGCCAGCACCCCTTGGGCCAGGACTCCTAACAATCAGCCCCAGCATTTT.

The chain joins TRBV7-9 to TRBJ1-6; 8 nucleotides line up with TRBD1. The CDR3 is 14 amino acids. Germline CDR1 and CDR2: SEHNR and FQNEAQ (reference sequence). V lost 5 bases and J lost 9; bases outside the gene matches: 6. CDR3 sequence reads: CASSPGQGGSPLHF. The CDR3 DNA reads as TGTGCCAGCAGCCCTGGACAGGGCGGTTCACCCCTCCACTTT.

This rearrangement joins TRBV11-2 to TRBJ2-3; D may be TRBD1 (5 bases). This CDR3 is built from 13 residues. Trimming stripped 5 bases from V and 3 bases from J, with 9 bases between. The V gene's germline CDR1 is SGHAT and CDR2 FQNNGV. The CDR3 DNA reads TGTGCCAGCAGCCCCCAGGGTACAGATACGCAGTATTTT. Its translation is CASSPQGTDTQYF.

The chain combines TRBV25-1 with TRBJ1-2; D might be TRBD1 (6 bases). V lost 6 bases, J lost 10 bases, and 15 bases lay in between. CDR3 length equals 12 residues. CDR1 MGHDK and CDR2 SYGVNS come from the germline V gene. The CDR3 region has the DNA TGTGCCAGCAGAGGGGGAAGCGGGGTCTACACCTTC. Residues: CASRGGSGVYTF.

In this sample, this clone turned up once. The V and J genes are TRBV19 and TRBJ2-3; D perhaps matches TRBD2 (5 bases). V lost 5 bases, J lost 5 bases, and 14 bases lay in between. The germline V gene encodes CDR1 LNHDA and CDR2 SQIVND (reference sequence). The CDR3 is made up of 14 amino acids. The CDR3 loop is CASSLLSRVDTQYF. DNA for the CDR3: TGTGCCAGTAGTTTATTATCGAGGGTAGATACGCAGTATTTT.